This TCR beta chain was retrieved from a study of T cells in localized non-small cell lung cancer. This CDR3 has 17 amino acids. V was pared by 4 bases and J by 8 bases, with 25 bases between. Germline assignment: CDR1 SGHDT and CDR2 YYEEEE. Overall study results and limits: Sequencing involved a lone tumor region, leaving heterogeneity possible. For the top 100 tumor clones, a median about 57 also appeared in adjacent lung. Greater blood T cell density accompanied longer overall survival. The study found T cell clonality highest in uninvolved adjacent lung, above tumor.

Assay used: immunoSEQ multiplex PCR; TCRdb lists only in-frame clones, some missing. The table lists tens of thousands of clones, 75% to 90% of them singletons, with approximately 18% in the top ten. This clone was seen only a few times. Antigen specificity is unknown. Sequencing was performed on peripheral blood mononuclear cells, taken before any cancer treatment. The sequence derives from a man between 40 and 70 years old with stage III lung adenocarcinoma. The chain uses TRBV5-6 and TRBJ2-1, with TRBD1 as a possible D gene (6 bases). CDR3 nucleotide sequence: TGTGCCAGCAGCCCCCCCCCTCTAGTCCCCAGGGGCGATGAGCAGTTCTTC. This gives the protein CASSPPPLVPRGDEQFF.